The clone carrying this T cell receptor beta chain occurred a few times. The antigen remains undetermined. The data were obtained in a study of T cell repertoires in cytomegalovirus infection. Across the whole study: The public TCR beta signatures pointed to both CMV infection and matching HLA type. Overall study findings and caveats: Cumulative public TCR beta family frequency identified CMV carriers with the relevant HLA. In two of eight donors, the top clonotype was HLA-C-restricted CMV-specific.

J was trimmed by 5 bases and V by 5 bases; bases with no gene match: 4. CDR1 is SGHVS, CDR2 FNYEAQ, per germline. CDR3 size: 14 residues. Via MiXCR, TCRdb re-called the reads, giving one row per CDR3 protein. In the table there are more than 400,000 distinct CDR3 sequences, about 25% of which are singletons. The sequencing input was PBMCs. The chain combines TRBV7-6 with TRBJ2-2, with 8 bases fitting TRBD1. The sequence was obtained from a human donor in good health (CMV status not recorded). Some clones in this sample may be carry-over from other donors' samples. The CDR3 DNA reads TGTGCCAGCAGCAAACGACAGGGGACCGGGGAGCTGTTTTTT. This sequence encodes CASSKRQGTGELFF.